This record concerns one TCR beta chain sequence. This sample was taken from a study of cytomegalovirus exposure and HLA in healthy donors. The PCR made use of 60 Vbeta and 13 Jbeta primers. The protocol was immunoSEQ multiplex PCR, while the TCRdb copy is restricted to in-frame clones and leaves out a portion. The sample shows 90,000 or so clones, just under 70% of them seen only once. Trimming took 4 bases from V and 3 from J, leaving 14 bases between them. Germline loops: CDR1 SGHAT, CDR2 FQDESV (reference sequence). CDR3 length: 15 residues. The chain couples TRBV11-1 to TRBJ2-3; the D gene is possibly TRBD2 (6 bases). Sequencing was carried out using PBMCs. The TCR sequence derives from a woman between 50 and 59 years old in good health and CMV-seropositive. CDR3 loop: CASSSLGGMTDTQYF. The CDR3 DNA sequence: TGTGCCAGCAGCTCGTTGGGGGGAATGACAGATACGCAGTATTTT.